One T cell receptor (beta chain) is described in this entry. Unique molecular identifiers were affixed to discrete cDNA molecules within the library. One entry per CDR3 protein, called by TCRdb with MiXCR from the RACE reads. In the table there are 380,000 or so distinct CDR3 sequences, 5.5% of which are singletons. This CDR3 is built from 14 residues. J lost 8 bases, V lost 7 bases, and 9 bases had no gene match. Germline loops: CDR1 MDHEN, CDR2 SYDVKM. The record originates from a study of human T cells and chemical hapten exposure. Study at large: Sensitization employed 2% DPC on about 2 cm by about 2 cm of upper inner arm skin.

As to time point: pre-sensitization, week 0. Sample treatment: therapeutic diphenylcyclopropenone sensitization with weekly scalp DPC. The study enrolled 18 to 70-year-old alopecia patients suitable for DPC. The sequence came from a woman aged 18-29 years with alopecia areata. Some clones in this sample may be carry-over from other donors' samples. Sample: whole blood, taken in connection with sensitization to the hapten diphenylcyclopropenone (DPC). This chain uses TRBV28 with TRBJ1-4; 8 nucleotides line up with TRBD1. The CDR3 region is CASNSRGLGEKLFF. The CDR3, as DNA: TGTGCCAGCAACAGCAGGGGGCTGGGGGAAAAACTGTTTTTT. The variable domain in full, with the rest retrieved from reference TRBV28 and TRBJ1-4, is DVKVTQSSRYLVKRTGEKVFLECVQDMDHENMFWYRQDPGLGLRLIYFSYDVKMKEKGDIPEGYSVSREKKERFSLILESASTNQTSMYLCASNSRGLGEKLFFGSGTQLSVL.